This is a list of T cell receptor beta chains from one sample in a study of blood T cell repertoires in COVID-19. TCRdb's copy holds only in-frame clones and misses some; the assay was immunoSEQ multiplex PCR. The sample has about 100,000 clones, 87% seen once; the top ten hold 2% to 2.5%. The material sequenced was peripheral blood. These receptors all come from a man between 45 and 60 years old with active COVID-19. Both conserved end residues are trimmed from each CDR3.

>TRBV19
ASSPGTGVEQY
>TRBV13
ASSSLAGYQETQY
>TRBV6-2/TRBV6-3
ASSYSIWRGAPHNEQF
>TRBV10-1
ASSGDGDSFSGNTIY
>TRBV7-2
ASSLQGVNTEAF
>TRBV7-2
ASSSEGGKKNEKLF
>TRBV19
ASSGTSRGGRVDTQY
>TRBV5-1
ASSTSGGYGTQY
>TRBV27
ASSLSSGVDSPLH
>TRBV5-1
ASSSQGAETGELF
>TRBV18
ASSPPSRQGHEQY
>TRBV6-5
ASSYTGNTEAF
>TRBV19
ASTGLAGDPLETQY
>TRBV15
ATEDPGTRSYEQY
>TRBV6-5
ASRWTGADGELF
>TRBV25-1
ASSAGTGEAF
>TRBV6-5
ASSPTPRSYEQY
>TRBV6-5
ASAEGDTQY
>TRBV5-5
ASSFFWGDTGELF
>TRBV11-2
ASSLGKWDRSSDTQY
>TRBV2
ASSLTRDNYGYT
>TRBV29-1
SVGGTVLLEAF
>TRBV5-4
ASSSRTGNNEQY
>TRBV27
ASSWDFLN
>TRBV4-2
ASSQEGWRGGYEQY
>TRBV9
ASSVGQGDNEQF
>TRBV19
ATSRGYYGYT
>TRBV7-2
ASSLQQGETQY
>TRBV7-9
ASSFNLSPRFSGNTIY
>TRBV28
ASTLYPNYGYT
>TRBV21-1
ASSTEGDRELGNQPQH
>TRBV12-5
ASGGTGNTEAF
>TRBV29-1
SVFQGGGYT
>TRBV5-4
ASSNGGNYGYT
>TRBV7-2
ASSLAGGSSGANVLT
>TRBV2
AASARISTDTQY
>TRBV9
ASSVVGGGVLNEQF
>TRBV7-2
ASSLGGGLARSYNEQF
>TRBV19
ANIKDFLETQY
>TRBV7-2
ASSLRGTSGKETQY
>TRBV29-1
SVSGVLNTEAF
>TRBV30
AWMGEGLYNSPLH
>TRBV12-3/TRBV12-4
ASTRTVEAF
>TRBV14
ASSQSVDRLNTEAF
>TRBV5-1
ASSLDRVSYEQY
>TRBV7-8
ASEAYQGYGYT